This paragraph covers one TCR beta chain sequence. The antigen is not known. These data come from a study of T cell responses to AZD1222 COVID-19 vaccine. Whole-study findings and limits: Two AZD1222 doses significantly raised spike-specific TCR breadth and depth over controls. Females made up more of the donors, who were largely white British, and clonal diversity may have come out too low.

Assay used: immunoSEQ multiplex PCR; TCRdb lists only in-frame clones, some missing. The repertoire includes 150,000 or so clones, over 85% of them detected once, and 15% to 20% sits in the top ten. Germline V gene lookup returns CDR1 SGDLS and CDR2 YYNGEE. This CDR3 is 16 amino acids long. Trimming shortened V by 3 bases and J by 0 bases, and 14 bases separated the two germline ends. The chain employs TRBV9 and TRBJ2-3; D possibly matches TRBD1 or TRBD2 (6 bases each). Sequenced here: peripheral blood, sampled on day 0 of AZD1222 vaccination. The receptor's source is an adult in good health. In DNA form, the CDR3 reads TGTGCCAGCAGCGCCGAACAGGGACTTAGCACAGATACGCAGTATTTT. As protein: CASSAEQGLSTDTQYF.